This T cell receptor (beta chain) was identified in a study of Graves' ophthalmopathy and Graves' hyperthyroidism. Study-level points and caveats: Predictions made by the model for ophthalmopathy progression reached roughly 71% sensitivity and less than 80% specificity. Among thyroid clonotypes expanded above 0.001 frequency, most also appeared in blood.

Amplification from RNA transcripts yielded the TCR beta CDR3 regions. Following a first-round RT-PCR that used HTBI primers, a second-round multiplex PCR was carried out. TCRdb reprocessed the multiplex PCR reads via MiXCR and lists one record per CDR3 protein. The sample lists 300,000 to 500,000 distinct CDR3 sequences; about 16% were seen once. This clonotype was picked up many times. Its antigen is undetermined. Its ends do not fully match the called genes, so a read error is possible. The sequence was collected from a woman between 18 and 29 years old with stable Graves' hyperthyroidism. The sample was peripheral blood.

DNA of the CDR3: TGTGCCAGCAGCCCTCGGGACGGCACCGGGGAGCTGCTTTTT. This codes for CASSPRDGTGELLF. The rearrangement uses TRBV7-2 and TRBJ2-2; D may be TRBD1 or TRBD2 (5 bases each). The CDR3 covers 14 residues. The germline gives CDR1 SGHTA, CDR2 FQGNSA.